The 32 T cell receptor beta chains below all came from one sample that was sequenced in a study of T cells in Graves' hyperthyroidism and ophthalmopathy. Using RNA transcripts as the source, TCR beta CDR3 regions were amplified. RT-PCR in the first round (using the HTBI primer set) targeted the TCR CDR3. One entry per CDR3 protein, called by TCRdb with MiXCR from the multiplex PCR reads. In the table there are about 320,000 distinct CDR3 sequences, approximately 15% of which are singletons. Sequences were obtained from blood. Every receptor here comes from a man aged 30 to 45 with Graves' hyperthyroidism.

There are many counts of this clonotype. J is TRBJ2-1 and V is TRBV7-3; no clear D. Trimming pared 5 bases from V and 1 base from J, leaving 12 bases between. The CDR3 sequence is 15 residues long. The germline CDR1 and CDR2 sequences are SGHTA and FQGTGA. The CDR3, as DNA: TGTGCCAGCAGCCCTTCTACACGATCCTACAATGAGCAGTTCTTC. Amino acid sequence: CASSPSTRSYNEQFF.

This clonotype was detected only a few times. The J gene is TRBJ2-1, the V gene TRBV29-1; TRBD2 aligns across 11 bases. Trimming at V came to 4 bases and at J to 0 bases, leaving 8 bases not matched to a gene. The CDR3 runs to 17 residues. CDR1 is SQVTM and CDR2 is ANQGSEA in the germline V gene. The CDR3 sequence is CSVGSGRALSSYNEQFF. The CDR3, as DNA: TGCAGCGTTGGTAGCGGGAGGGCGCTTAGCTCCTACAATGAGCAGTTCTTC.

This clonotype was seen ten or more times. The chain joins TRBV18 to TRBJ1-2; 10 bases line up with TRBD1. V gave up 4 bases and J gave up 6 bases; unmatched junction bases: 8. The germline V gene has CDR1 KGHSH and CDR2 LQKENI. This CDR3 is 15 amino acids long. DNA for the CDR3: TGTGCCAGCTCACTACTTCGACAGGGGGCCCATGGCTACACCTTC. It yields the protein CASSLLRQGAHGYTF.

The CDR3 DNA reads TGTGCCAGCAGCCGTGAAGCAGGGCTGGATGGCTACACCTTC. Residues: CASSREAGLDGYTF. The chain recombines TRBV14 with TRBJ1-2, with a weak D call TRBD1 (5 bases). Germline V gives CDR1 SGHDN, CDR2 FVKESK. The CDR3 sequence is 14 residues long. With 4 bases removed from V and 6 bases from J, the gap between germline ends came to 15 bases.

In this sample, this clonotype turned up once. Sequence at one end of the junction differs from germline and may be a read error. CDR3 residues: CASSRSPGQEAF. In nucleotides, the CDR3 is TGTGCCAGCAGTCGATCGCCGGGACAGGAGGCTTTT. This sequence joins TRBV28 and TRBJ2-3; TRBD1 matches 8 bases. The germline V gene has CDR1 MDHEN and CDR2 SYDVKM. The CDR3 length is 12 residues.

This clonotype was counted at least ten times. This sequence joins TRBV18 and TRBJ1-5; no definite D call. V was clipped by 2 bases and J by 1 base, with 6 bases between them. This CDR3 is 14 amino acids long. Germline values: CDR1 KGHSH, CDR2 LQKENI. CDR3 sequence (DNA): TGTGCCAGCTCACCAGTAAGGAGCAATCAGCCCCAGCATTTT. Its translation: CASSPVRSNQPQHF.

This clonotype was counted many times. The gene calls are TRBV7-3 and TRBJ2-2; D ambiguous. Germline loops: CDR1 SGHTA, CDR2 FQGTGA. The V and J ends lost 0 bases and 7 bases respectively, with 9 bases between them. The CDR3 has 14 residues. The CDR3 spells CASSLTNSIGELFF. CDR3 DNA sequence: TGTGCCAGCAGCTTAACCAACAGTATCGGGGAGCTGTTTTTT.

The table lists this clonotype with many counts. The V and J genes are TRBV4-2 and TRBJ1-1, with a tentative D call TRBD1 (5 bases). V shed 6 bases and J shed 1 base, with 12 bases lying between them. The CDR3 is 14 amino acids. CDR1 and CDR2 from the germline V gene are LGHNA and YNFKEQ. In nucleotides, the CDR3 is TGTGCCAGCAGTCACCTAGACAGGAACACTGAAGCTTTCTTT. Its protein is CASSHLDRNTEAFF.

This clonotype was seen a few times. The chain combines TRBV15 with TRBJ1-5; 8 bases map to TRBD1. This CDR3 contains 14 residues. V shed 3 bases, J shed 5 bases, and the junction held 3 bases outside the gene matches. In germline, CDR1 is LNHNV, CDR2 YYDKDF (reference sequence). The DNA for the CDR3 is TGTGCCACCAGCAGTCAGGGGGCGCATCAGCCCCAGCATTTT. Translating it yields CATSSQGAHQPQHF.

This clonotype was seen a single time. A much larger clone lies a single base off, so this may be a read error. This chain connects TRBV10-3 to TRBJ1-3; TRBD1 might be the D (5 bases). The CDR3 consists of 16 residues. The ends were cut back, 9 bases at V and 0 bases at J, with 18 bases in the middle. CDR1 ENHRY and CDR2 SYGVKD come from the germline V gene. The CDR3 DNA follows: TGTGCCATGAATACGGACATCGAAAGCTCTGGAAACACCATATATTTT. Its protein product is CAMNTDIESSGNTIYF.

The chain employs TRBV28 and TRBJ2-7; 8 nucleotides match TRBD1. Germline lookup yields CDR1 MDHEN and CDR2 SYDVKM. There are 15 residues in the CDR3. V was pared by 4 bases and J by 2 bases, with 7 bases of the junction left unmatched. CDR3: CASSYGRQGTYEQYF. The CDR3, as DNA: TGTGCCAGCAGTTATGGCCGACAGGGGACCTACGAGCAGTACTTC.

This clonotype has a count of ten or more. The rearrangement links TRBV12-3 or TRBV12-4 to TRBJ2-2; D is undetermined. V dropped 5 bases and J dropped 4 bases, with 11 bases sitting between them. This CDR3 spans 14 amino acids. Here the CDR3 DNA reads TGTGCCAGCAGTCCTCAGACTGGCACCGGGGAGCTGTTTTTT. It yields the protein CASSPQTGTGELFF.

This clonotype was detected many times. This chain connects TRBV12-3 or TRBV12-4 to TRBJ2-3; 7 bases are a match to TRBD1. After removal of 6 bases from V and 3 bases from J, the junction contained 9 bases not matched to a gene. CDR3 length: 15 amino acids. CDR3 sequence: CASSPAWDRTDTQYF. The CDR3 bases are TGTGCCAGCAGCCCAGCTTGGGACAGAACAGATACGCAGTATTTT.

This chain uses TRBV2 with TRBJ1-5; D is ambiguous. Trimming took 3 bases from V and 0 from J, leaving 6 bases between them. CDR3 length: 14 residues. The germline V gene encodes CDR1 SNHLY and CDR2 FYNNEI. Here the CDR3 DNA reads TGTGCCAGCAGTGAGACCCATAGCAATCAGCCCCAGCATTTT. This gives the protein CASSETHSNQPQHF.

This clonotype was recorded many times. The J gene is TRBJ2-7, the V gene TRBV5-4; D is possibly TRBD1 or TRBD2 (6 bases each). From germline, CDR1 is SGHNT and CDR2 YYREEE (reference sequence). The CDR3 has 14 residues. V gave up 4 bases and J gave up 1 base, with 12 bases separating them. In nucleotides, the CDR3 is TGTGCCAGCAGCCCGGGGGCGGGGTCCTACGAGCAGTACTTC. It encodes CASSPGAGSYEQYF. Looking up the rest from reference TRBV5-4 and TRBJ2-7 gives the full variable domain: ETGVTQSPTHLIKTRGQQVTLRCSSQSGHNTVSWYQQALGQGPQFIFQYYREEENGRGNFPPRFSGLQFPNYSSELNVNALELDDSALYLCASSPGAGSYEQYFGPGTRLTVT.

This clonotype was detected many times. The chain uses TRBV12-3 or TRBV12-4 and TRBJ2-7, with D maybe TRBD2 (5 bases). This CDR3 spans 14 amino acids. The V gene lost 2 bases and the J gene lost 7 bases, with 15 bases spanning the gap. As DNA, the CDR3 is TGTGCCAGCAGTTTAAGGTCCTCCCGGGGAGAGCAGTACTTC. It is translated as CASSLRSSRGEQYF.

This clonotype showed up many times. CDR3 in DNA: TGTGCCAGCAGTACAACCCGAGGACAGAGCACAGATACGCAGTATTTT. Its translation is CASSTTRGQSTDTQYF. The chain has TRBV28 and TRBJ2-3; TRBD1 might be the D (6 bases). This CDR3 is built from 16 residues. V lost 5 bases to trimming and J lost 0 bases, with 15 bases between them. In germline, CDR1 is MDHEN, CDR2 SYDVKM. The whole variable domain, filled in from reference TRBV28 and TRBJ2-3, reads DVKVTQSSRYLVKRTGEKVFLECVQDMDHENMFWYRQDPGLGLRLIYFSYDVKMKEKGDIPEGYSVSREKKERFSLILESASTNQTSMYLCASSTTRGQSTDTQYFGPGTRLTVL.

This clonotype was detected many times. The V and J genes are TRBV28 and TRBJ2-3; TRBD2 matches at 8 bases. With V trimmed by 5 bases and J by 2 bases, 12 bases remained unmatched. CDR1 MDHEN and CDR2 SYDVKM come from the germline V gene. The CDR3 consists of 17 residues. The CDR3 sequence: CASSPIPGLEITDTQYF. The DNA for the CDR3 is TGTGCCAGCAGTCCCATCCCGGGACTAGAAATCACAGATACGCAGTATTTT.

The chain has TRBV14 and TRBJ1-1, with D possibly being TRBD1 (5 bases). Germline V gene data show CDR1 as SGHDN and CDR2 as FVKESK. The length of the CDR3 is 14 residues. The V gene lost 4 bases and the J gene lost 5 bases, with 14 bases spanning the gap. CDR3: CASSLVGTRTEAFF. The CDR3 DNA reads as TGTGCCAGCAGCCTCGTCGGGACGCGGACTGAAGCTTTCTTT.

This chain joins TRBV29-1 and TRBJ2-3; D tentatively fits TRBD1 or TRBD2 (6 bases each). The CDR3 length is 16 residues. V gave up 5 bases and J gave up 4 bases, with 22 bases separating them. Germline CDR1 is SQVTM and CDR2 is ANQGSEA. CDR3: CSVKGSGGTGPDTQYF. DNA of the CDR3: TGCAGCGTTAAGGGGTCCGGGGGCACCGGGCCAGATACGCAGTATTTT.

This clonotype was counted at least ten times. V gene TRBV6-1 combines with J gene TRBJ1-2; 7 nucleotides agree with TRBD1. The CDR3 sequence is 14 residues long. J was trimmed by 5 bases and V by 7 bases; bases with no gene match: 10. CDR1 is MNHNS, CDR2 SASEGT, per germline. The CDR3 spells CASTSTGTVYGYTF. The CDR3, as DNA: TGTGCCAGCACTTCAACCGGGACAGTTTATGGCTACACCTTC.

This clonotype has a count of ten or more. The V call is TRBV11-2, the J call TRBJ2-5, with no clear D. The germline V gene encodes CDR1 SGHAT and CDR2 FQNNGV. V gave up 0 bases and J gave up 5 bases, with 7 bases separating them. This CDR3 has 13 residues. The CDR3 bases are TGTGCCAGCAGCTTAGAAGCCCCGGAGACCCAGTACTTC. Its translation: CASSLEAPETQYF.

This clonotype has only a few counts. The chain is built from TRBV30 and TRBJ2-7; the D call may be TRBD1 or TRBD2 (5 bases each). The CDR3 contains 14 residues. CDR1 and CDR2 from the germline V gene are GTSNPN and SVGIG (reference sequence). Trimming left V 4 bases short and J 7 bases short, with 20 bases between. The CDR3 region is CAWTIKLRGGEQYF. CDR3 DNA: TGTGCCTGGACTATTAAATTAAGGGGCGGGGAGCAGTACTTC.

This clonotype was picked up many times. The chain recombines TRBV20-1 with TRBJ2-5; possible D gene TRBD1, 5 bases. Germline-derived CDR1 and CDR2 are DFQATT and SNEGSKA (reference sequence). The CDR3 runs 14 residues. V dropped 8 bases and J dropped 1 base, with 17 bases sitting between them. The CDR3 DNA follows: TGCAGTCCAGGGCCCCACTCCTCCCAAGAGACCCAGTACTTC. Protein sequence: CSPGPHSSQETQYF.

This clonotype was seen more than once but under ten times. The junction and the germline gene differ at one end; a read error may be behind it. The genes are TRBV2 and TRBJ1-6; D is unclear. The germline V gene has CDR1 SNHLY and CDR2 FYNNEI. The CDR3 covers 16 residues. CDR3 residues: CTSSERRGSYNSPLHF. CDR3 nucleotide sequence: TGTACCAGCAGTGAAAGGCGAGGCTCCTATAATTCACCCCTCCACTTT.

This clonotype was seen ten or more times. CDR3 bases: TGCAGTGCTCCGCCCACAGCCGCTATACTGAACACTGAAGCTTTCTTT. It codes for CSAPPTAAILNTEAFF. This chain links TRBV20-1 with TRBJ1-1; D unresolved. This CDR3 spans 16 amino acids. V was cut by 5 bases and J by 0 bases, with 19 bases left in between. Germline CDR1 DFQATT, CDR2 SNEGSKA (reference sequence).

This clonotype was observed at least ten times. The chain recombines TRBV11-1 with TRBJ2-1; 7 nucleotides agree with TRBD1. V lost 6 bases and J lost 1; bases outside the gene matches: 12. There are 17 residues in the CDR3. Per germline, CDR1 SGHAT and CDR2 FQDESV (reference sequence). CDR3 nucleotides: TGTGCCAGCAGACAACCATCTCAGGGGGTATCCTACAATGAGCAGTTCTTC. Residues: CASRQPSQGVSYNEQFF.

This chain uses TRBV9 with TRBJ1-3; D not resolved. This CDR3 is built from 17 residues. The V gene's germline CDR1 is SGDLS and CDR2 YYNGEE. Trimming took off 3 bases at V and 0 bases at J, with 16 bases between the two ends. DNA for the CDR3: TGTGCCAGCAGCGCCGGTGGAGGAGGCCTCTCTGGAAACACCATATATTTT. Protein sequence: CASSAGGGGLSGNTIYF.

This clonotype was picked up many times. The CDR3 DNA is TGTGCCAGCAGTTCCCGACTTGGGGGAGAGACCCAGTACTTC. It yields the protein CASSSRLGGETQYF. The chain joins TRBV6-2 or TRBV6-3 to TRBJ2-5; tentatively, D is TRBD1 or TRBD2 (5 bases each). Trimming took off 4 bases at V and 4 bases at J, with 13 bases between the two ends. The CDR3 length is 14 residues. CDR1 and CDR2 from the germline V gene are MNHEY and SVGEGT.

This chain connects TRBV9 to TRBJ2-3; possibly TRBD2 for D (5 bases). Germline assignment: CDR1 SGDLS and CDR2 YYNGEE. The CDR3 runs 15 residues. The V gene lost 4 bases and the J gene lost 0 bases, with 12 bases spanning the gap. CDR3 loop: CASSLGVISTDTQYF. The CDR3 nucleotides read TGTGCCAGCAGCCTGGGAGTGATTAGCACAGATACGCAGTATTTT.

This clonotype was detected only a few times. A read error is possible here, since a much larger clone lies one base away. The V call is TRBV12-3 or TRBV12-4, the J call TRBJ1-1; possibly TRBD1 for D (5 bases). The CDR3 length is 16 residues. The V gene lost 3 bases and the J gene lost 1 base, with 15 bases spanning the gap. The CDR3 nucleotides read TGTGCCAGCAGTTTGGGGCGACCAAACCGGAACACTGAAGCTTTCTTT. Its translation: CASSLGRPNRNTEAFF.

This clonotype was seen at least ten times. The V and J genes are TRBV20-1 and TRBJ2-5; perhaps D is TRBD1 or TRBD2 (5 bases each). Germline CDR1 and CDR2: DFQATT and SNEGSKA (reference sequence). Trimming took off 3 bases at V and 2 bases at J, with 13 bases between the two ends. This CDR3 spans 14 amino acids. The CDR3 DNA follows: TGCAGTGCTAGTAGCCCAGGGAGACAAGAGACCCAGTACTTC. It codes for CSASSPGRQETQYF.